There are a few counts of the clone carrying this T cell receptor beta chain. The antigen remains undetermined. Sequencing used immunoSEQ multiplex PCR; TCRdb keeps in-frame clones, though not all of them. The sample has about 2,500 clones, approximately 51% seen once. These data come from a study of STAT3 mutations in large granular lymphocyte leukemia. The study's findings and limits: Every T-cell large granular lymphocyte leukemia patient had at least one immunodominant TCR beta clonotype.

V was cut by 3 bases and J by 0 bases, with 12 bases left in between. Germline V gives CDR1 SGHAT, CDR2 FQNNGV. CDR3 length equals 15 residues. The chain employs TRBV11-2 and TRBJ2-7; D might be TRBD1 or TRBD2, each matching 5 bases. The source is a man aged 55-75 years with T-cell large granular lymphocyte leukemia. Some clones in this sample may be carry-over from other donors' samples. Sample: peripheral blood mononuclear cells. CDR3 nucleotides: TGTGCCAGCAGCTTCCGGGACCAAAGCTCCTACGAGCAGTACTTC. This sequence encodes CASSFRDQSSYEQYF.